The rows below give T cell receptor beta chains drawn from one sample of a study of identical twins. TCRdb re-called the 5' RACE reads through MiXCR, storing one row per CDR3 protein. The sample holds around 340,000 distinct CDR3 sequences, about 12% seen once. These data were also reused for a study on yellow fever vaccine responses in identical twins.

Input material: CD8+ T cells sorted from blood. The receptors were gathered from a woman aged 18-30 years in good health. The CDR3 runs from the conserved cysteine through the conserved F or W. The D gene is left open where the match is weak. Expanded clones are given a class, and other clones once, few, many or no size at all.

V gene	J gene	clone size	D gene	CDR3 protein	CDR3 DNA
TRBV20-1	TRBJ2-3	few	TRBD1	CSARDRGEDTQYF	TGCAGTGCTAGGGACAGGGGAGAAGATACGCAGTATTTT
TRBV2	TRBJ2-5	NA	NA	CASRTVNQETQYF	TGTGCCAGCAGGACAGTAAATCAAGAGACCCAGTACTTC
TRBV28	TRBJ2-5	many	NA	CASSARQGGEETQYF	TGTGCCAGCAGTGCCCGACAGGGCGGGGAAGAGACCCAGTACTTC
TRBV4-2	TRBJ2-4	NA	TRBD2	CASTPRLARGQNIQYF	TGTGCCAGCACCCCCCGACTAGCACGAGGGCAAAACATTCAGTACTTC
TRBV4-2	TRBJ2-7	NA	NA	CASSLTRVSYEQYF	TGTGCCAGCAGTCTAACACGGGTCTCCTACGAGCAGTACTTC
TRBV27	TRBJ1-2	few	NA	CASSLSTGNYGYTF	TGTGCCAGCAGTTTATCGACAGGCAACTATGGCTACACCTTC
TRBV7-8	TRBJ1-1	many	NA	CASSLSQGPTPNTEAFF	TGTGCCAGCAGCTTATCGCAGGGCCCTACACCGAACACTGAAGCTTTCTTT
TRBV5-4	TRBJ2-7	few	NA	CASSQTGTLSSYEQYF	TGTGCCAGCAGCCAGACCGGGACACTTAGCTCCTACGAGCAGTACTTC
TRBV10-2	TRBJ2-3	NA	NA	CASSPSQRTDTQYF	TGCGCCAGCAGTCCTAGCCAACGCACAGATACGCAGTATTTT
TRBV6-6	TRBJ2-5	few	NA	CASSYIEETQYF	TGTGCCAGCAGTTACATAGAAGAGACCCAGTACTTC
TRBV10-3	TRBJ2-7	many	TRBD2	CAISGPGTSYEQYF	TGTGCCATCAGTGGCCCCGGGACTAGCTACGAGCAGTACTTC
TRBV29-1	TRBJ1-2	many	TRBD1	CSAWTGALYGYTF	TGCAGCGCTTGGACAGGGGCCCTTTATGGCTACACCTTC
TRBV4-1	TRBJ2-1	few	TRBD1	CASSRDRGLGNEQFF	TGCGCCAGCAGCCGAGACAGGGGGCTAGGCAATGAGCAGTTCTTC
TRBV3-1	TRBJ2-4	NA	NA	CASSQEGIGNIQYF	TGTGCCAGCAGCCAAGAGGGAATAGGGAACATTCAGTACTTC
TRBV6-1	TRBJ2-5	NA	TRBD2	CASVVAGGEETQYF	TGTGCCAGCGTGGTGGCGGGAGGGGAAGAGACCCAGTACTTC
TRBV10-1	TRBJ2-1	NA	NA	CASSESRGPEQFF	TGCGCCAGCAGTGAGTCCAGGGGCCCGGAGCAGTTCTTC
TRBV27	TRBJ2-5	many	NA	CASSLEYTEETQYF	TGTGCCAGCAGTTTAGAATACACAGAAGAGACCCAGTACTTC
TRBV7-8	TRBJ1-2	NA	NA	CASSLGRALSLYGYTF	TGTGCCAGCAGCTTAGGCCGTGCGCTTTCCCTCTATGGCTACACCTTC
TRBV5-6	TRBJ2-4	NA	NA	CASSHGGVENIQYF	TGTGCCAGCAGCCACGGAGGGGTGGAAAACATTCAGTACTTC
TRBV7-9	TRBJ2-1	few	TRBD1	CASSLAGTGGWYEQFF	TGTGCCAGCAGCTTAGCCGGGACAGGGGGCTGGTATGAGCAGTTCTTC
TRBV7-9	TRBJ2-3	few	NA	CASSPFSTDTQYF	TGTGCCAGCAGCCCTTTTAGCACAGATACGCAGTATTTT
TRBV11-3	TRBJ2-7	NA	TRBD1	CASRDRGDYEQYF	TGTGCCAGCAGGGACAGGGGGGACTACGAGCAGTACTTC
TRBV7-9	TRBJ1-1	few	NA	CASSFPSTGPMNTEAFF	TGTGCCAGCAGCTTTCCCTCGACAGGCCCCATGAACACTGAAGCTTTCTTT
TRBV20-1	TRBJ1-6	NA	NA	CSASSESSYNSPLHF	TGCAGTGCTTCCTCAGAAAGCTCCTATAATTCACCCCTCCACTTT
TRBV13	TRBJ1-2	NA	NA	CASSPVGVRTRGYTF	TGTGCCAGCAGCCCCGTCGGGGTGAGAACGAGGGGCTACACCTTC
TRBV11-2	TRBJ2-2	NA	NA	CASSFPGGAGVSGELFF	TGTGCCAGCAGCTTCCCCGGTGGGGCAGGGGTCTCCGGGGAGCTGTTTTTT
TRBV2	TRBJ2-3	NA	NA	CASTQIPDTQYF	TGTGCCAGCACTCAAATCCCAGATACGCAGTATTTT
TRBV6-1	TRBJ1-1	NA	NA	CASSAIRGMNTEAFF	TGTGCCAGCAGCGCGATTCGGGGGATGAACACTGAAGCTTTCTTT
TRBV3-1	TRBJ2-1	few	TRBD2	CASSSRAGGLNEQFF	TGTGCCAGCAGCTCCAGAGCGGGGGGCCTTAATGAGCAGTTCTTC
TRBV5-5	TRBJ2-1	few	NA	CASSLGIAISYNEQFF	TGTGCCAGCAGCTTGGGCATAGCGATCTCCTACAATGAGCAGTTCTTC
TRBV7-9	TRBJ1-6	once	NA	CASSFGQGNSPLHF	TGTGCCAGCAGCTTTGGGCAGGGAAATTCACCCCTCCACTTT
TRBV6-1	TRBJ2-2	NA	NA	CASSENRGSNTGELFF	TGTGCCAGCAGTGAAAATAGGGGGTCGAACACCGGGGAGCTGTTTTTT
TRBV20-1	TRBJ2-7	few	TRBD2	CSAPGWAAGGGYEQYF	TGCAGCGCTCCGGGGTGGGCGGCGGGGGGGGGCTACGAGCAGTACTTC
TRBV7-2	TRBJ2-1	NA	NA	CASSFRNRDEQFF	TGTGCCAGCAGCTTCAGGAATAGGGATGAGCAGTTCTTC
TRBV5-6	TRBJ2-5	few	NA	CASSLELWETQYF	TGTGCCAGCAGCTTGGAGCTGTGGGAGACCCAGTACTTC
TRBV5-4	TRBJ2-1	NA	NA	CASSLAELNSGYPPRSSYNEQFF	TGTGCCAGCAGCTTAGCCGAGCTGAACAGTGGCTATCCCCCAAGGAGCTCCTACAATGAGCAGTTCTTC
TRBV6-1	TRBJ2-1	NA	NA	CASSEIWDDEQFF	TGTGCCAGCAGTGAGATTTGGGACGATGAGCAGTTCTTC
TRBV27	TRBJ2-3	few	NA	CASRRLDTDTQYF	TGTGCCAGCAGACGACTAGACACAGATACGCAGTATTTT
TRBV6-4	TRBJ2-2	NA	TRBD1	CASRETGYTGELFF	TGTGCCAGTAGAGAGACAGGGTACACCGGGGAGCTGTTTTTT
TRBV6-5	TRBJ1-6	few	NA	CASSYRPDNSPLHF	TGTGCCAGCAGTTACAGGCCCGATAATTCACCCCTCCACTTT
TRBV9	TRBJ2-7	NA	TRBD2	CASSAVAGSYEQYF	TGTGCCAGCAGCGCCGTAGCGGGAAGCTACGAGCAGTACTTC
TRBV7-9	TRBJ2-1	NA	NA	CASSPPAGEQFF	TGTGCCAGCAGCCCACCAGCCGGTGAGCAGTTCTTC
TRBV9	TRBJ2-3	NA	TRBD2	CASSVMTSGTPDTQYF	TGTGCCAGCAGCGTAATGACTAGCGGGACCCCAGATACGCAGTATTTT
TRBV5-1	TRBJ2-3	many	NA	CASSPLEDERADTQYF	TGCGCCAGCAGCCCACTGGAGGACGAGAGAGCAGATACGCAGTATTTT
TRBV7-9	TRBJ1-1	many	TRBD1	CASSTQGDTEAFF	TGTGCCAGCAGCACCCAGGGGGACACTGAAGCTTTCTTT
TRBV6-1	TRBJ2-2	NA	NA	CASTETSPTGELFF	TGTGCCAGCACAGAAACCTCCCCTACCGGGGAGCTGTTTTTT